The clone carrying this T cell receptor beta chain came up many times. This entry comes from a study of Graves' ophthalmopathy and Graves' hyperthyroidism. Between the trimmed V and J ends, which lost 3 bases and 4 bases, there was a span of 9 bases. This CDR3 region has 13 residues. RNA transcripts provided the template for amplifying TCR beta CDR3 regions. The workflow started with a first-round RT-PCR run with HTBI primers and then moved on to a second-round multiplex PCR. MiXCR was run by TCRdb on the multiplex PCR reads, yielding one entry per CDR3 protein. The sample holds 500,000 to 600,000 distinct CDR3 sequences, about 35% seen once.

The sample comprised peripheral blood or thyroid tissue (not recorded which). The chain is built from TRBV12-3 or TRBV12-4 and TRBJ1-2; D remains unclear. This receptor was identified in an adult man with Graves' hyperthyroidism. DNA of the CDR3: TGTGCCAGCAGTTTTGAGGATGGCTATGGCTACACCTTC. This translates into CASSFEDGYGYTF.